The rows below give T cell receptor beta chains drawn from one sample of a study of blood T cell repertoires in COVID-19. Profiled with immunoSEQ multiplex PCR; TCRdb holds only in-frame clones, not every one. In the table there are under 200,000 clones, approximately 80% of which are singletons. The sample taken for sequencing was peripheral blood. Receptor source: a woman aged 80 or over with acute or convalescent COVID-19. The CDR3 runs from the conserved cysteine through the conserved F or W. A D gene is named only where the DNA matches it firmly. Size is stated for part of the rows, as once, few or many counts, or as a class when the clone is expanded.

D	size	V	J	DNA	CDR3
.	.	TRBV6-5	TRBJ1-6	TGTGCCAGCAGTTACAATTCTAACAGAAATAATTCACCCCTCCACTTT	CASSYNSNRNNSPLHF
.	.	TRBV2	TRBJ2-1	TGTGCCAGCAGTGAGGGGACTGTGAATGAGCAGTTCTTC	CASSEGTVNEQFF
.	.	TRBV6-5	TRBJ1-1	TGTGCCAGCAGTTACTCGAACCAGGCGAACACTGAAGCTTTCTTT	CASSYSNQANTEAFF
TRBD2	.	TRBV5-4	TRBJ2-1	TGTGCCAGCAGCTTGTCGGGGGGGCAGGATGAGCAGTTCTTC	CASSLSGGQDEQFF
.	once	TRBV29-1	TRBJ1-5	TGCAGCGTTAAAACTCTGGATCAGCCCCAGCATTTT	CSVKTLDQPQHF
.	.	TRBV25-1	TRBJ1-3	TGTGCCAGCAGTGAACCACCCGGGACTGGTGGAAACACCATATATTTT	CASSEPPGTGGNTIYF
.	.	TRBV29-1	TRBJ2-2	TGCAGCGTTGGAGGGAGTAGCACCGGGGAGCTGTTTTTT	CSVGGSSTGELFF
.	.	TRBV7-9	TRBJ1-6	TGTGCCAGCAACGACAACCCCATTAATAATTCACCCCTCCACTTT	CASNDNPINNSPLHF
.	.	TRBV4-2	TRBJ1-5	TGTGCCAGCAGCCAAGTGTCGGGAGATAATCAGCCCCAGCATTTT	CASSQVSGDNQPQHF
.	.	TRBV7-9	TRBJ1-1	TGTGCCAGCAGCTTAGAGGGGGAAAACACTGAAGCTTTCTTT	CASSLEGENTEAFF
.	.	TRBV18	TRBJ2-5	TGTGCCAGCTCACCCCGAGGAGGGTCTCAAGAGACCCAGTACTTC	CASSPRGGSQETQYF
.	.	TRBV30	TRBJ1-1	TGTGCCTGGAGTAGGGGGTCGGGGGGTGAAGCTTTCTTT	CAWSRGSGGEAFF
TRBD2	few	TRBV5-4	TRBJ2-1	TGTGCCAGCAGCTTGTTAGCGGGGGGGCTTCACAATGAGCAGTTCTTC	CASSLLAGGLHNEQFF
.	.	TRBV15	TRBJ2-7	TGTGCCACCAGCAGAGATTTCCAGCGGGAGCAGTACTTC	CATSRDFQREQYF
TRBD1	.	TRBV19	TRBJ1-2	TGTGCCAGTAGACCCAGTATTTTCTACAGGGGGGCGGATGGCTACACCTTC	CASRPSIFYRGADGYTF
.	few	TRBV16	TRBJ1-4	TGTGCCAGCAGCCAGAGGCCGGGTAATGAAAAACTGTTTTTT	CASSQRPGNEKLFF
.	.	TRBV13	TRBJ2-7	TGTGCCAGCAGCTTTACCCAGGGTGAGATCCACGAGCAGTACTTC	CASSFTQGEIHEQYF
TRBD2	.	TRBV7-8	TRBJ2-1	TGTGCCAGCAGCTTACGCCCTCGGACGGGAGGGGTAAATGAGCAGTTCTTC	CASSLRPRTGGVNEQFF
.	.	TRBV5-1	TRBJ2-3	TGCGCCAGCAGCCCGCAGACTTCCTCTAGCACAGATACGCAGTATTTT	CASSPQTSSSTDTQYF
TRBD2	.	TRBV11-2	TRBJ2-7	TGTGCCAGCAGTATCGGCCCGGGACTATTGGCCTACGAGCAGTACTTC	CASSIGPGLLAYEQYF
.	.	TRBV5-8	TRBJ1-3	TGTGCCAGCAGGACGGGTTTTTCTGGAAACACCATATATTTT	CASRTGFSGNTIYF
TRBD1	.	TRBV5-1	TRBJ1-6	TGCGCCAGCAGTTTATACCAGCTCAGGACAGGGACTACTGGTAAAAATTCACCCCTCCACTTT	CASSLYQLRTGTTGKNSPLHF
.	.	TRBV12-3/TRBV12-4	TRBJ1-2	TGTGCCAGCAGTATCGGGGTTAACTATGGCTACACCTTC	CASSIGVNYGYTF
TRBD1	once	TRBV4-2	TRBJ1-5	TGTGCCAGCAGCCAAGACCAGGGACAGGCTGATCCCCAGCATTTT	CASSQDQGQADPQHF
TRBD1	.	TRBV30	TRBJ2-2	TGTGCCTGGAGTCGGGGACAGGGTGTCACCGGGGAGCTGTTTTTT	CAWSRGQGVTGELFF
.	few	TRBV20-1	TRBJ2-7	TGCAGTGCTAGTTCGGGGGTTGATATGGAGCAGTACTTC	CSASSGVDMEQYF
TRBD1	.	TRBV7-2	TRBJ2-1	TGTGCCAGCAGCACCATGGCAGGGACAGGGGGCTTTGAGCAGTTCTTC	CASSTMAGTGGFEQFF
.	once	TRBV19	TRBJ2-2	TGTGCCAGTAGAACCCTGACACTCGACACCGGGGAGCTGTTTTTT	CASRTLTLDTGELFF